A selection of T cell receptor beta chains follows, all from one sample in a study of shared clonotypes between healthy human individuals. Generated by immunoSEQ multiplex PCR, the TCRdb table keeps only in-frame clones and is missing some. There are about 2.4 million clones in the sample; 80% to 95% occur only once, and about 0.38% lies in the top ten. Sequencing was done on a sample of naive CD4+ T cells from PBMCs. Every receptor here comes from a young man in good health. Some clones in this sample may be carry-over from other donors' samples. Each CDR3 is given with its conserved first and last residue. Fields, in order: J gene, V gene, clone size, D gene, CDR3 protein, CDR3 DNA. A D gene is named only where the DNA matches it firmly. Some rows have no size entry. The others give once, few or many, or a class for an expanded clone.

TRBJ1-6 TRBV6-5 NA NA CASSPTDNSPLHF TGTGCCAGCAGTCCCACAGATAATTCACCCCTCCACTTT
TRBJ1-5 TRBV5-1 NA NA CASSSDSNQPQHF TGCGCCAGCAGCTCAGATAGCAATCAGCCCCAGCATTTT
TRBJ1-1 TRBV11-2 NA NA CASSLIGNTEAFF TGTGCCAGCAGCTTGATCGGGAACACTGAAGCTTTCTTT
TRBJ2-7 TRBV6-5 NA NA CASSLSRVTYEQYF TGTGCCAGCAGTTTATCTCGGGTAACCTACGAGCAGTACTTC
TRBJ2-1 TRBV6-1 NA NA CASSVQVAYNEQFF TGTGCCAGCAGTGTTCAGGTGGCCTACAATGAGCAGTTCTTC
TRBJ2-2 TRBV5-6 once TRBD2 CASSLAPYLAGGNTGELFF TGTGCCAGCAGCTTGGCTCCCTACCTAGCGGGAGGGAACACCGGGGAGCTGTTTTTT
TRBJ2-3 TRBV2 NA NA CASSELIDTQYF TGTGCCAGCAGTGAACTTATAGATACGCAGTATTTT
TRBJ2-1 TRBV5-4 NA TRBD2 CASSLEASGNEQFF TGTGCCAGCAGCTTGGAGGCTAGCGGAAATGAGCAGTTCTTC
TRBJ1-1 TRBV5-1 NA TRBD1 CASSEHPGQGKGVRAFF TGCGCCAGCAGCGAACACCCGGGACAGGGCAAGGGGGTGAGGGCTTTCTTT
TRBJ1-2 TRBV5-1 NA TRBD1 CASSPDLDRGAHGYTF TGCGCCAGCAGCCCGGATTTGGACAGGGGAGCGCATGGCTACACCTTC
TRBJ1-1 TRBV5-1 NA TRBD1 CASSPDRYTEAFF TGCGCCAGCAGCCCGGACAGGTACACTGAAGCTTTCTTT
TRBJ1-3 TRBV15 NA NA CATASSGNTIYF TGTGCCACCGCAAGCTCTGGAAACACCATATATTTT
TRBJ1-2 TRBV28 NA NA CASSLEYGHYGYTF TGTGCCAGCAGTTTGGAATACGGCCACTATGGCTACACCTTC
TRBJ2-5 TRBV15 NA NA CATTQYSRGETQYF TGTGCCACCACCCAATATTCACGCGGGGAGACCCAGTACTTC
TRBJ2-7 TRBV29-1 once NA CSVEDRTQTTYEQYF TGCAGCGTTGAAGATCGGACCCAAACTACCTACGAGCAGTACTTC
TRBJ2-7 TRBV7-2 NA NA CASSPRAGSSYEQYF TGTGCCAGCAGCCCCAGGGCGGGGAGCTCCTACGAGCAGTACTTC
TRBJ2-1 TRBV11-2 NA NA CATEYSTSSYNEQFF TGTGCCACCGAATACAGTACTAGCTCCTACAATGAGCAGTTCTTC
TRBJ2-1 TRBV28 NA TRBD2 CASSRTSGRSWEQFF TGTGCCAGCAGCAGAACTAGCGGGAGATCGTGGGAGCAGTTCTTC
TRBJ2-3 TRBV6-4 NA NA CASSDGSTDTQYF TGTGCCAGCAGTGACGGGAGTACAGATACGCAGTATTTT
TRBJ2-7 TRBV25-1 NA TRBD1 CASSGGYRTGRPFYEQYF TGTGCCAGCAGTGGAGGTTATCGGACAGGGCGACCTTTTTACGAGCAGTACTTC
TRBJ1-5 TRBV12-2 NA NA CASRPWSAYQPQHF TGTGCAAGTCGCCCATGGTCAGCTTATCAGCCCCAGCATTTT
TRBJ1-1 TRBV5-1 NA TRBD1 CASSLAGTGGKNTEAFF TGCGCCAGCAGCCTAGCCGGGACAGGGGGCAAAAACACTGAAGCTTTCTTT
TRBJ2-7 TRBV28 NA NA CAAGTSYEQYF TGCGCGGCAGGAACCTCCTACGAGCAGTACTTC
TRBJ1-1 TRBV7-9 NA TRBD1 CASSPTGTANTEAFF TGTGCCAGCAGCCCAACCGGGACAGCGAACACTGAAGCTTTCTTT
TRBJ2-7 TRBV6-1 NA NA CASSEGAAIYEQYF TGTGCCAGCAGTGAAGGGGCAGCGATCTACGAGCAGTACTTC
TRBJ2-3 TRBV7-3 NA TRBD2 CASSQRLAGGTDTQYF TGTGCCAGCAGCCAACGACTAGCGGGAGGCACAGATACGCAGTATTTT
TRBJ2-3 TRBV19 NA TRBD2 CATNSAGVSDTQYF TGTGCCACCAATTCCGCGGGAGTGTCAGATACGCAGTATTTT
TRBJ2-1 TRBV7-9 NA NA CASSLDKRPYWNEQFF TGTGCCAGCAGCTTAGATAAGCGGCCCTACTGGAATGAGCAGTTCTTC
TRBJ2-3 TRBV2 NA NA CASSPPVYRGRSSGRVTQYF TGTGCCAGCAGCCCTCCGGTGTACAGGGGGCGCTCGAGCGGGAGAGTTACGCAGTATTTT
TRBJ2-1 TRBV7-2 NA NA CASSLVGGAGSYNEQFF TGTGCCAGCAGCTTAGTTGGAGGGGCGGGGTCCTACAATGAGCAGTTCTTC
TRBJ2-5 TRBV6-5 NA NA CASSPGQRSQETQYF TGTGCCAGCAGCCCCGGACAGAGGAGTCAAGAGACCCAGTACTTC
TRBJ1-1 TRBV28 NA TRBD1 CASSRLATGAEAFF TGTGCCAGCAGCCGCCTTGCGACAGGGGCTGAAGCTTTCTTT
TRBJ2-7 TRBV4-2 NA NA CASSLKDQGSLAPYEQYF TGTGCCAGCAGCCTCAAGGACCAAGGATCACTAGCACCCTACGAGCAGTACTTC
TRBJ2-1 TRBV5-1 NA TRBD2 CASSLEVGGPSNEQFF TGCGCCAGCAGCTTGGAAGTGGGAGGGCCGAGCAATGAGCAGTTCTTC
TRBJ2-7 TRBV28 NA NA CASSLWAASYSSYEQYF TGTGCCAGCAGTTTATGGGCTGCCAGTTATTCCTCCTACGAGCAGTACTTC
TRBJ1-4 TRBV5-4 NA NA CASSLGEKPFF TGTGCCAGCAGCTTGGGCGAAAAACCGTTTTTT
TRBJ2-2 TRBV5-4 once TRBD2 CASSWGGPGSVTGELFF TGTGCCAGCAGCTGGGGAGGGCCGGGGAGCGTCACCGGGGAGCTGTTTTTT
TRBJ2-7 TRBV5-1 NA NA CASSRGDFYEQYF TGCGCCAGCAGCCGTGGGGATTTCTACGAGCAGTACTTC
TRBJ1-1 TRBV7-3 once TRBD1 CASSVQGANTEAFF TGTGCCAGCAGTGTACAGGGGGCGAACACTGAAGCTTTCTTT
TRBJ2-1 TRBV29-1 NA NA CSVEQAFYNEQFF TGCAGCGTTGAACAGGCCTTCTACAATGAGCAGTTCTTC
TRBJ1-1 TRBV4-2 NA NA CASSQGPTGYLRGTEAFF TGTGCCAGCAGCCAAGGTCCAACAGGTTACCTACGTGGGACTGAAGCTTTCTTT
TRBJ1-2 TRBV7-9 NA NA CASSLAKVYGYTF TGTGCCAGCAGCTTAGCTAAGGTTTATGGCTACACCTTC
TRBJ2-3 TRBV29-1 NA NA CSVAGLLTADTQYF TGCAGCGTAGCTGGGTTACTGACGGCAGATACGCAGTATTTT
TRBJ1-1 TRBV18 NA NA CASSPREGPTHTEAFF TGTGCCAGCTCACCACGCGAAGGTCCAACCCACACTGAAGCTTTCTTT
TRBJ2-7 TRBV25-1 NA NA CASSDLGLSEQYF TGTGCCAGCAGTGACCTGGGGCTGAGCGAGCAGTACTTC
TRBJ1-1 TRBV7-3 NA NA CASSPNLNTEAFF TGTGCCAGCAGCCCCAATTTGAACACTGAAGCTTTCTTT
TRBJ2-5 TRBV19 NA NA CASSGQVLETQYF TGTGCCAGTAGTGGGCAGGTCCTAGAGACCCAGTACTTC
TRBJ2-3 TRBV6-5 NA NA CASSYSRESDTQYF TGTGCCAGCAGTTACTCGAGGGAATCGGATACGCAGTATTTT
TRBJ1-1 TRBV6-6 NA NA CASIKTGNTEAFF TGTGCCAGCATCAAGACAGGGAACACTGAAGCTTTCTTT
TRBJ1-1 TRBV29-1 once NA CSVEGKNTEAFF TGCAGCGTTGAAGGGAAAAACACTGAAGCTTTCTTT
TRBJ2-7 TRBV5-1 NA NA CASSPPLRGLVYEQYF TGCGCCAGCAGCCCCCCGCTCCGGGGGCTGGTCTACGAGCAGTACTTC
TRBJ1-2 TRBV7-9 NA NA CASTPGGGGYTF TGTGCCAGCACCCCCGGGGGTGGCGGCTACACCTTC
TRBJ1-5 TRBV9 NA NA CASSVGALNQPQHF TGTGCCAGCAGCGTAGGGGCACTTAATCAGCCCCAGCATTTT
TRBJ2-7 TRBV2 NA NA CASTGGRAYEQYF TGTGCCAGCACTGGGGGCAGGGCCTACGAGCAGTACTTC
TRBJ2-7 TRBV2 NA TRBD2 CASRPIAGGYEQYF TGTGCCAGCAGGCCCATAGCGGGAGGCTACGAGCAGTACTTC